This entry lists 28 T cell receptor beta chains sequenced from one sample in a study of neurological immune-mediated disorders. TCRdb recomputed calls from the 5' RACE reads with MiXCR, one row per CDR3 protein. The sample records over 65,000 distinct CDR3 sequences, about 9% being singletons. The sequencing sample was made of PBMCs. These receptors were collected from a man between 45 and 60 years old in good health.

This clonotype was picked up many times. The gene calls are TRBV20-1 and TRBJ2-2; 8 bases map to TRBD2. The CDR3 runs 11 residues. Germline values: CDR1 DFQATT, CDR2 SNEGSKA (reference sequence). This CDR3 is CSAGGTRGLFF. DNA for the CDR3: TGCAGCGCGGGGGGAACCCGCGGCCTGTTTTTT.

This clonotype was seen ten or more times. One end of the junction is discordant with germline, which a read error may explain. This chain links TRBV12-3 or TRBV12-4 with TRBJ1-2, with TRBD1 matching over 7 bases. The CDR3 length is 12 residues. The CDR3 nucleotides read TGTGCCAGCAGTTTAACCCGGGACAGCTCATCCTTC. Its protein product is CASSLTRDSSSF.

This clonotype was seen repeatedly, ten times or more. This CDR3 reads CASSLLAGVVGGELFF. The CDR3 coding sequence is TGTGCCAGCAGCTTATTGGCGGGAGTGGTGGGCGGGGAGCTGTTTTTT. This rearrangement joins TRBV7-8 to TRBJ2-2; 7 positions agree with TRBD2. The trim removed 2 bases at V and 7 bases at J, leaving 10 bases unmatched. The CDR3 loop spans 16 amino acids. CDR1 is SGHVS, CDR2 FQNEAQ, per germline.

Regarding this clonotype: Here the CDR3 omits its conserved ending phenylalanine or tryptophan, so a read error is the likely source. The chain uses TRBV5-1 and TRBJ2-2, with D tentatively TRBD1 (6 bases). CDR1 is SGHRS and CDR2 is YFSETQ in the germline V gene. The CDR3 has 15 residues. The V gene lost 9 bases and the J gene lost 0 bases, with 15 bases spanning the gap. The CDR3 nucleotides read TGCGCCAACAACCCCCGGACAGCGAACACCGGGGAGCTGTTTTTA. As protein: CANNPRTANTGELFL.

At least ten counts were recorded for this clonotype. The chain carries TRBV24-1 and TRBJ2-1, with 14 bases lining up with TRBD2. The CDR3 covers 16 residues. V lost 3 bases, J lost 5 bases, and 2 bases stayed unmatched. Germline-derived CDR1 and CDR2 are KGHDR and SFDVKD. CDR3 in amino acids: CATSDTGLAGDNEQFF. The CDR3, as DNA: TGTGCCACCAGTGATACGGGACTAGCGGGGGACAATGAGCAGTTCTTC.

This clonotype was seen at least ten times. J is TRBJ2-1 and V is TRBV10-3; 8 nucleotides match TRBD2. The V gene's germline CDR1 is ENHRY and CDR2 SYGVKD. The CDR3 runs 14 residues. Losses at the gene ends were 6 bases for V and 9 bases for J; bases not matched to a gene: 10. The CDR3 sequence: CAIRGGLERSEQFF. The CDR3 DNA sequence: TGTGCCATCAGGGGGGGACTAGAACGTAGTGAGCAGTTCTTC.

This clonotype appeared many times. V gene TRBV5-1 combines with J gene TRBJ1-1; D gene unclear. Germline V lookup: CDR1 SGHRS, CDR2 YFSETQ. V was clipped by 3 bases and J by 0 bases, with 6 bases between them. The CDR3 has 13 residues. The CDR3 spells CASSSRLNTEAFF. In nucleotides, the CDR3 is TGCGCCAGCAGCTCCAGGTTGAACACTGAAGCTTTCTTT.

This clonotype was counted many times. Here the CDR3 reads CASSLLIGRQAFF. The CDR3, as DNA: TGTGCCAGCAGTTTATTGATCGGCAGACAAGCTTTCTTT. The chain links TRBV12-3 or TRBV12-4 to TRBJ1-1; no definite D call. V was shortened by 2 bases and J by 9 bases, with 13 bases between the two germline ends. This CDR3 comprises 13 residues.

The chain employs TRBV6-6 and TRBJ2-7; a weak D match, TRBD1 (6 bases). CDR3 length: 13 amino acids. Trimming removed 8 bases from V and 3 bases from J, with 14 bases in between. Germline-derived CDR1 and CDR2 are MNHNY and SVGAGI (reference sequence). In nucleotides, the CDR3 is TGTGCCAGCTCTGTACAGGGAAACTACGAGCAGTACTTC. As protein: CASSVQGNYEQYF.

The chain combines TRBV20-1 with TRBJ2-7, with D perhaps TRBD2 (5 bases). This CDR3 is built from 15 residues. V was trimmed by 2 bases and J by 3 bases, leaving 17 bases between them. The germline V gene encodes CDR1 DFQATT and CDR2 SNEGSKA (reference sequence). CDR3 residues: CSARPLGGPDYEQYF. The DNA for the CDR3 is TGCAGTGCTAGACCCCTGGGCGGGCCAGACTACGAGCAGTACTTC.

For this clonotype: With a much larger clone just one base away, this may be a read error. The chain carries TRBV20-1 and TRBJ2-1, with D unresolved. The CDR3 is made up of 15 amino acids. In germline, CDR1 is DFQATT, CDR2 SNEGSKA (reference sequence). The CDR3 is CSALALGDRYNDQFF. The DNA for the CDR3 is TGCAGTGCACTTGCGCTAGGAGATCGCTACAATGACCAGTTCTTC.

This clonotype came up many times. The chain employs TRBV3-1 and TRBJ2-1, with 8 bases identical to TRBD2. V shed 1 base, J shed 0 bases, and the junction held 2 bases outside the gene matches. This CDR3 is 16 amino acids long. Per germline, CDR1 LGHDT and CDR2 YNNKEL (reference sequence). CDR3 sequence: CASSQGLAGSYNEQFF. The CDR3 DNA sequence: TGTGCCAGCAGCCAAGGCCTAGCGGGCTCCTACAATGAGCAGTTCTTC.

The chain is built from TRBV5-6 and TRBJ2-1; TRBD2 agrees at 7 bases. This CDR3 has 16 residues. The germline CDR1 and CDR2 sequences are SGHDT and YYEEEE. The trim removed 6 bases at V and 9 bases at J, leaving 18 bases unmatched. The CDR3 sequence is CASTRGGTIGISEQFF. CDR3 coding DNA: TGTGCCAGCACCCGTGGTGGGACTATCGGGATTAGTGAGCAGTTCTTC.

This clonotype has at least ten counts. One junction end disagrees with the germline gene, perhaps due to a read error. This CDR3 is CASSLRDRAVVF. The CDR3 DNA reads as TGTGCCAGCAGTCTCCGGGACAGGGCTGTTGTCTTT. The chain uses TRBV12-3 or TRBV12-4 and TRBJ1-1; 9 nucleotides line up with TRBD1. The CDR3 has 12 amino acids.

This clonotype showed up many times. The chain links TRBV12-3 or TRBV12-4 to TRBJ1-1, with 7 positions matching TRBD1. There are 15 residues in the CDR3. After removal of 6 bases from V and 3 bases from J, the junction contained 10 bases not matched to a gene. CDR3 loop: CASSYRGALDTEAFF. For the CDR3, the DNA is TGTGCCAGCAGCTACAGGGGCGCTTTGGACACTGAAGCTTTCTTT.

CDR3: CASSLEQGGAYEQYF. Here the CDR3 DNA reads TGTGCCAGCAGCTTGGAACAGGGAGGAGCCTACGAGCAGTACTTC. The rearrangement joins TRBV5-5 to TRBJ2-7; D is tentatively TRBD1 or TRBD2 (6 bases each). The CDR3 is 15 residues long. V was clipped by 0 bases and J by 2 bases, with 12 bases between them. Germline lookup yields CDR1 SGHKS and CDR2 YYEKEE (reference sequence).

This clonotype has at least ten counts. J is TRBJ1-5 and V is TRBV7-2, with D possibly TRBD1 on 5 matching bases. Germline V gene sequence: CDR1 SGHTA, CDR2 FQGNSA. Trimming shortened V by 4 bases and J by 7 bases, and 14 bases separated the two germline ends. The CDR3 has 14 residues. CDR3 residues: CASSSGHPGQPQHF. The CDR3 nucleotides read TGTGCCAGCAGCTCCGGACACCCTGGACAGCCCCAGCATTTT. Variable domain in full (rest from reference TRBV7-2 and TRBJ1-5): GAGVSQSPSNKVTEKGKDVELRCDPISGHTALYWYRQSLGQGLEFLIYFQGNSAPDKSGLPSDRFSAERTGGSVSTLTIQRTQQEDSAVYLCASSSGHPGQPQHFGDGTRLSIL.

This clonotype was recorded at least ten times. The DNA for the CDR3 is TGTGCCAGCAGCTACTTTTCGATCAGGCTCTTTGAATCCTACGAGCAGTACTTC. Encoded protein: CASSYFSIRLFESYEQYF. The V and J genes are TRBV11-2 and TRBJ2-7, with D unresolved. Germline V CDR1 and CDR2: SGHAT, FQNNGV. This CDR3 has 18 residues. V was cut by 4 bases and J by 1 base, with 23 bases left in between.

Details on this clonotype: Since the CDR3 does not end with the conserved phenylalanine or tryptophan, this likely comes from a read error. The V call is TRBV4-1, the J call TRBJ1-5; no reliable D call. The V gene's germline CDR1 is MGHRA and CDR2 YSYEKL. Trimming removed 1 base at V and 11 bases at J, with 15 bases between. The CDR3 runs to 14 residues. CDR3 nucleotides: TGCGCCAGCAGCCAAGGGCCTAGCAAGGAGACCCAGCATTTA. It specifies CASSQGPSKETQHL.

There are many counts of this clonotype. This sequence joins TRBV10-3 and TRBJ2-2, with TRBD2 matching over 16 bases. The germline V gene encodes CDR1 ENHRY and CDR2 SYGVKD. Trimming at V came to 8 bases and at J to 5 bases, leaving 5 bases not matched to a gene. The CDR3 spans 16 residues. As DNA, the CDR3 is TGTGCCATCGGGACTAGCGGGAGGGCCGGGACCGGGGAGCTGTTTTTT. Encoded protein: CAIGTSGRAGTGELFF.

The chain combines TRBV10-3 with TRBJ2-5, with D possibly being TRBD1 (6 bases). The CDR3 runs to 13 residues. V was clipped by 8 bases and J by 3 bases, with 13 bases between them. Germline V gene lookup returns CDR1 ENHRY and CDR2 SYGVKD. The CDR3 DNA reads as TGTGCCATCGAAGGGGGAGCGGAAGAGACCCAGTACTTC. It specifies CAIEGGAEETQYF.

This clonotype was observed a single time. A much larger clone lies a single base off, so this may be a read error. The chain carries TRBV14 and TRBJ2-3, with 8 nucleotides matching TRBD1. The CDR3 loop spans 15 amino acids. The ends lost 6 bases at V and 2 bases at J; junction bases unmatched: 7. Germline-derived CDR1 and CDR2 are SGHDN and FVKESK. Here the CDR3 DNA reads TGTGCCAGCAGACAAAGGACAGGGAACACAGATACGCAGTATTTT. It encodes CASRQRTGNTDTQYF.

In this sample, this clonotype turned up many times. The chain is built from TRBV9 and TRBJ1-5, with 9 nucleotides matching TRBD1. Looked up from germline, CDR1 is SGDLS and CDR2 is YYNGEE. The CDR3 has 14 residues. V dropped 2 bases and J dropped 5; count of bases not matched to a gene: 2. This CDR3 reads CASSVGQGYQPQHF. In DNA, the CDR3 is TGTGCCAGCAGCGTCGGACAGGGGTATCAGCCCCAGCATTTT.

This clonotype was seen ten or more times. The gene calls are TRBV28 and TRBJ1-2; TRBD1 matches 7 bases. The ends lost 5 bases at V and 3 bases at J; junction bases unmatched: 15. The germline V gene has CDR1 MDHEN and CDR2 SYDVKM. The CDR3 consists of 17 residues. CDR3 amino acids: CASSPQRWYRGYYGYTF. The CDR3 bases are TGTGCCAGCAGTCCTCAGCGGTGGTACAGGGGATACTATGGCTACACCTTC.

There are many counts of this clonotype. J is TRBJ2-3 and V is TRBV29-1, with D hard to call. Trimming shortened V by 6 bases and J by 0 bases, and 10 bases separated the two germline ends. The CDR3 totals 13 residues. Germline CDR1 reads SQVTM; CDR2 reads ANQGSEA. The CDR3 DNA is TGCAGCGTGCGGACGGCTAGCACAGATACGCAGTATTTT. It is translated as CSVRTASTDTQYF.

This clonotype was seen at least ten times. The CDR3 region has the DNA TGCAGTGCCCCCGCTGCGACAGGTTCCTCCTACGAGCAGTACTTC. Its translation: CSAPAATGSSYEQYF. V gene TRBV20-1 combines with J gene TRBJ2-7; a weak D match, TRBD1 (6 bases). V gave up 6 bases and J gave up 0 bases, with 18 bases separating them. The CDR3 covers 15 residues. Germline CDR1 and CDR2: DFQATT and SNEGSKA (reference sequence).

This clonotype occurred many times. Written as DNA, the CDR3 is TGTGCCAGCAGCCCGACTAGCATAGGAGATACGCAGTATTTT. It yields the protein CASSPTSIGDTQYF. This chain uses TRBV6-2 or TRBV6-3 with TRBJ2-3; 7 bases are shared with TRBD2. This CDR3 is 14 amino acids long. The germline gives CDR1 MNHEY, CDR2 SVGEGT. The J segment lost 5 bases and the V segment lost 6 bases, leaving 8 bases of the junction unmatched.

This clonotype was observed a few times. The genes are TRBV3-1 and TRBJ1-2; D is possibly TRBD1 (5 bases). Germline V gene lookup returns CDR1 LGHDT and CDR2 YNNKEL (reference sequence). The CDR3 totals 14 residues. Trimming took off 0 bases at V and 6 bases at J, with 11 bases between the two ends. The CDR3 bases are TGTGCCAGCAGCCAAGAGGGACGGGGGGATGGCTACACCTTC. Translating it yields CASSQEGRGDGYTF.